What follows are 26 T cell receptor beta chains derived from one specimen sequenced in a study of T cells in Graves' hyperthyroidism and ophthalmopathy. Using RNA transcripts as the source, TCR beta CDR3 regions were amplified. The HTBI primer set served for first-round RT-PCR of the TCR CDR3. A single record per CDR3 protein comes from TCRdb applying MiXCR to the multiplex PCR reads. The data show hundreds of thousands of distinct CDR3 sequences, roughly 15% seen once. Sequenced material: blood. The receptors here all came from a man aged 18-30 years with Graves' ophthalmopathy.

This clonotype was recorded a few times. The chain carries TRBV7-9 and TRBJ1-6; no definite D call. CDR1 and CDR2 from the germline V gene are SEHNR and FQNEAQ (reference sequence). Trimming shortened V by 1 base and J by 0 bases, and 7 bases separated the two germline ends. The CDR3 loop spans 16 amino acids. The CDR3 reads CASSLDGISYNSPLHF. CDR3 in DNA: TGTGCCAGCAGCTTAGACGGTATCTCCTATAATTCACCCCTCCACTTT.

In this sample, this clonotype turned up many times. The rearrangement links TRBV7-6 to TRBJ2-3, with TRBD2 identical over 10 bases. The V segment lost 5 bases and the J segment 0 bases; nucleotides outside the gene matches: 8. The CDR3 is 17 amino acids. Per the germline V gene, CDR1 is SGHVS and CDR2 is FNYEAQ. DNA for the CDR3: TGTGCCAGCAGCGCCCAACTAGCGGGATCTAGCACAGATACGCAGTATTTT. Encoded protein: CASSAQLAGSSTDTQYF.

This clonotype was observed a few times. The chain combines TRBV11-3 with TRBJ2-2; weak D call: TRBD1 (6 bases). The CDR3 runs to 17 residues. CDR1 and CDR2 (germline): SGHNT, YENEEA. V gave up 0 bases and J gave up 4 bases, with 15 bases separating them. The CDR3 is CASSLDLTGLSTGELFF. The DNA for the CDR3 is TGTGCCAGCAGCTTAGATCTAACAGGGTTGAGCACCGGGGAGCTGTTTTTT.

This clonotype was counted at least ten times. The rearrangement uses TRBV3-1 and TRBJ1-5; D is undetermined. Germline V gene data show CDR1 as LGHDT and CDR2 as YNNKEL (reference sequence). CDR3 length equals 14 residues. Trimming took off 0 bases at V and 5 bases at J, with 8 bases between the two ends. In nucleotides, the CDR3 is TGTGCCAGCAGCCAAGATCCTGGTGATCAGCCCCAGCATTTT. Translated: CASSQDPGDQPQHF. Supplemented by reference TRBV3-1 and TRBJ1-5, the full variable domain reads DTAVSQTPKYLVTQMGNDKSIKCEQNLGHDTMYWYKQDSKKFLKIMFSYNNKELIINETVPNRFSPKSPDKAHLNLHINSLELGDSAVYFCASSQDPGDQPQHFGDGTRLSIL.

This clonotype showed up many times. This rearrangement joins TRBV20-1 to TRBJ2-5, with D possibly TRBD1 on 5 matching bases. The CDR3 length is 13 residues. The germline V and J ends were trimmed by 3 bases and 5 bases, with 13 bases remaining between them. Per the germline V gene, CDR1 is DFQATT and CDR2 is SNEGSKA (reference sequence). The CDR3 here is CSARGKGLETQYF. The CDR3 DNA follows: TGCAGTGCTAGGGGAAAGGGGCTGGAGACCCAGTACTTC.

This clonotype occurred many times. CDR3: CASTYLPGPKGETQYF. The CDR3 nucleotides are TGTGCCAGCACTTACCTCCCGGGACCTAAGGGAGAGACCCAGTACTTC. The chain links TRBV6-1 to TRBJ2-5; D is possibly TRBD1 or TRBD2 (5 bases each). CDR1 is MNHNS, CDR2 SASEGT, per germline. The CDR3 totals 16 residues. V was trimmed by 7 bases and J by 4 bases, leaving 22 bases between them.

This clonotype was seen ten or more times. The chain recombines TRBV7-2 with TRBJ1-2, with 8 bases identical to TRBD1. V was pared by 2 bases and J by 4 bases, with 6 bases of the junction left unmatched. CDR1 and CDR2 (germline): SGHTA, FQGNSA. The CDR3 loop spans 15 amino acids. The CDR3 DNA follows: TGTGCCAGCAGCTTAACGGGGACAGGAGGCTATGGCTACACCTTC. As protein: CASSLTGTGGYGYTF.

At least ten counts were recorded for this clonotype. The chain uses TRBV11-1 and TRBJ2-2; tentative D call: TRBD2 (6 bases). This CDR3 spans 16 amino acids. The germline V and J ends were trimmed by 5 bases and 1 base, with 14 bases remaining between them. Germline-derived CDR1 and CDR2 are SGHAT and FQDESV (reference sequence). CDR3 nucleotide sequence: TGTGCCAGCAGCCCCAGGCCCGGGGGGAACACCGGGGAGCTGTTTTTT. Protein sequence: CASSPRPGGNTGELFF.

This clonotype occurred many times. J is TRBJ2-5 and V is TRBV15, with D uncertain. Trimming cost V 1 base and J 2 bases, with 14 bases left between them. Germline CDR1 LNHNV, CDR2 YYDKDF (reference sequence). The CDR3 contains 16 residues. CDR3: CATSRVSPGLQETQYF. CDR3 bases: TGTGCCACCAGCAGAGTATCACCTGGCCTTCAAGAGACCCAGTACTTC.

This clonotype was counted between two and nine times. The rearrangement links TRBV6-6 to TRBJ1-1; D is undetermined. From germline, CDR1 is MNHNY and CDR2 SVGAGI (reference sequence). The CDR3 totals 12 residues. V lost 0 bases and J 6 bases, leaving 5 bases between the germline ends. The CDR3 DNA follows: TGTGCCAGCAGTTACTCAGGTGCTGAAGCTTTCTTT. Protein: CASSYSGAEAFF.

This clonotype was counted ten times or more. J is TRBJ1-1 and V is TRBV14; possibly TRBD1 for D (5 bases). With 4 bases removed from V and 5 bases from J, the gap between germline ends came to 20 bases. The CDR3 totals 16 residues. CDR1 SGHDN and CDR2 FVKESK come from the germline V gene. The DNA for the CDR3 is TGTGCCAGCAGCCCCCGGGACGGATTTGAACAGACTGAAGCTTTCTTT. Amino acids: CASSPRDGFEQTEAFF.

This clonotype was detected a few times. The rearrangement joins TRBV20-1 to TRBJ2-5, with 9 bases fitting TRBD2. Germline assignment: CDR1 DFQATT and CDR2 SNEGSKA (reference sequence). V dropped 5 bases and J dropped 4; count of bases not matched to a gene: 8. This CDR3 contains 14 residues. CDR3: CSAVAGDGLETQYF. The CDR3 bases are TGCAGTGCTGTAGCGGGAGATGGGTTAGAGACCCAGTACTTC.

Many counts were recorded for this clonotype. V usage is TRBV12-3 or TRBV12-4 and J usage is TRBJ2-2; the D gene could be TRBD1 or TRBD2 (5 bases each). This CDR3 region has 15 residues. V was clipped by 5 bases and J by 6 bases, with 16 bases between them. The CDR3 reads CASSITGTTAGELFF. The DNA of the CDR3 is TGTGCCAGCAGTATTACCGGGACGACCGCCGGGGAGCTGTTTTTT.

This clonotype was counted between two and nine times. The chain recombines TRBV5-1 with TRBJ2-3; D is perhaps TRBD2 (7 bases). Germline lookup yields CDR1 SGHRS and CDR2 YFSETQ. V was pared by 0 bases and J by 5 bases, with 16 bases between. The CDR3 contains 16 residues. DNA for the CDR3: TGCGCCAGCAGCTTGGCCCTCGGGGGGCTCTTAGATACGCAGTATTTT. Amino acid sequence: CASSLALGGLLDTQYF.

The table lists this clonotype with many counts. V is TRBV6-1 and J is TRBJ2-7, with 10 bases lining up with TRBD1. The CDR3 is 13 residues long. Looked up from germline, CDR1 is MNHNS and CDR2 is SASEGT. The V gene end was trimmed by 7 bases and the J gene end by 4 bases; junction bases not matched to a gene: 4. The CDR3 DNA is TGTGCCAGCAACGGACAGGGGGGATACGAGCAGTACTTC. Amino acid sequence: CASNGQGGYEQYF.

V usage is TRBV6-1 and J usage is TRBJ2-3; D is ambiguous. V gave up 6 bases and J gave up 7 bases, with 20 bases separating them. Per the germline V gene, CDR1 is MNHNS and CDR2 is SASEGT. The CDR3 spans 15 residues. CDR3 residues: CASRKGGSLGNTQYF. Here the CDR3 DNA reads TGTGCCAGCAGAAAGGGCGGATCTTTGGGGAATACGCAGTATTTT.

The sample holds many counts of this clonotype. The genes are TRBV5-4 and TRBJ1-1, with D perhaps TRBD1 (6 bases). This CDR3 region has 16 residues. Germline V gene data show CDR1 as SGHNT and CDR2 as YYREEE (reference sequence). V was shortened by 6 bases and J by 3 bases, with 21 bases between the two germline ends. The CDR3, as DNA: TGTGCCAGCAACGGCGGGTCAGGGGTTCAGGACACTGAAGCTTTCTTT. It specifies CASNGGSGVQDTEAFF.

This clonotype has ten or more counts. The J gene is TRBJ2-3, the V gene TRBV2; 9 positions agree with TRBD2. Unmatched junction bases numbered 13, after V lost 4 bases and J lost 2 bases. Germline values: CDR1 SNHLY, CDR2 FYNNEI. The CDR3 contains 18 residues. CDR3 residues: CASSGGDGLAGSTDTQYF. CDR3 nucleotides: TGTGCCAGCAGTGGGGGGGATGGGCTAGCGGGGTCCACAGATACGCAGTATTTT.

As to this clonotype: This may stem from a read error, because a much larger clone lies one nucleotide away. This chain connects TRBV20-1 to TRBJ1-5; 7 bases are shared with TRBD1. CDR1 and CDR2 from the germline V gene are DFQATT and SNEGSKA (reference sequence). The CDR3 runs to 15 residues. The V segment lost 5 bases and the J segment 3 bases; nucleotides outside the gene matches: 10. The CDR3 is CSACWPGGINQPQHF. The CDR3 coding sequence is TGCAGTGCTTGTTGGCCAGGGGGAATCAATCAGCCCCAGCATTTT.

About this clonotype: A much larger clone lies a single base off, so this may be a read error. The chain combines TRBV30 with TRBJ2-2; D is unclear. Trimming removed 2 bases from V and 4 bases from J, with 11 bases in between. The CDR3 consists of 14 residues. Germline CDR1 GTSNPN, CDR2 SVGIG (reference sequence). The CDR3, as DNA: TGTGCCTGGAGTATTGACACTGGCACCGGGGAGCTGTTTTTT. Translated, it gives CAWSIDTGTGELFF. Supplemented by reference TRBV30 and TRBJ2-2, the full variable domain reads SQTIHQWPATLVQPVGSPLSLECTVEGTSNPNLYWYRQAAGRGLQLLFYSVGIGQISSEVPQNLSASRPQDRQFILSSKKLLLSDSGFYLCAWSIDTGTGELFFGEGSRLTVL.

Many counts were recorded for this clonotype. The V and J genes are TRBV27 and TRBJ2-1; 14 nucleotides match TRBD2. The CDR3 is 14 residues long. CDR1 and CDR2 (germline): MNHEY, SMNVEV (reference sequence). V trimming: 6 bases; J trimming: 7 bases; junction bases outside the gene matches: 2. The CDR3 DNA reads TGTGCCAGCAGCGGGACTAGCGGGAGAAATGAGCAGTTCTTC. It codes for CASSGTSGRNEQFF.

This clonotype was seen ten or more times. V and J are TRBV27 and TRBJ2-2, with 9 nucleotides matching TRBD1. The CDR3 totals 20 residues. J was trimmed by 7 bases and V by 0 bases; bases with no gene match: 18. CDR1 MNHEY and CDR2 SMNVEV come from the germline V gene (reference sequence). The CDR3 protein is CASSLSIGVLGTGPLGELFF. Written as DNA, the CDR3 is TGTGCCAGCAGTTTATCGATAGGGGTGTTGGGGACAGGGCCTCTCGGGGAGCTGTTTTTT.

V is TRBV14 and J is TRBJ1-4, with D uncertain. The CDR3 is 12 amino acids. V lost 4 bases and J 6 bases, leaving 6 bases between the germline ends. Germline CDR1 reads SGHDN; CDR2 reads FVKESK. CDR3 amino acids: CASSPGYEKLFF. The CDR3 DNA reads as TGTGCCAGCAGCCCCGGGTATGAAAAACTGTTTTTT.

V usage is TRBV2 and J usage is TRBJ2-3; TRBD2 might be the D (7 bases). Germline assignment: CDR1 SNHLY and CDR2 FYNNEI. There are 16 residues in the CDR3. V was clipped by 6 bases and J by 0 bases, with 16 bases between them. CDR3 protein: CASSLGGRSSTDTQYF. In nucleotides, the CDR3 is TGTGCCAGCAGCTTGGGGGGGCGGAGTAGCACAGATACGCAGTATTTT.

This clonotype was seen many times. The CDR3 region is CAISGSSNEQFF. The CDR3 nucleotides read TGTGCCATCAGTGGTTCTAGCAATGAGCAGTTCTTC. The chain uses TRBV10-3 and TRBJ2-1; D uncertain. CDR3 length equals 12 residues. The germline V gene has CDR1 ENHRY and CDR2 SYGVKD. Trimming cost V 4 bases and J 6 bases, with 7 bases left between them.

This chain joins TRBV5-1 and TRBJ2-1; 12 nucleotides agree with TRBD1. With V trimmed by 6 bases and J by 6 bases, 10 bases remained unmatched. Germline CDR1 reads SGHRS; CDR2 reads YFSETQ. This CDR3 contains 16 residues. The CDR3 sequence is CASIREMGQGANEQFF. The CDR3, as DNA: TGCGCCAGCATCCGGGAGATGGGACAGGGGGCCAATGAGCAGTTCTTC.